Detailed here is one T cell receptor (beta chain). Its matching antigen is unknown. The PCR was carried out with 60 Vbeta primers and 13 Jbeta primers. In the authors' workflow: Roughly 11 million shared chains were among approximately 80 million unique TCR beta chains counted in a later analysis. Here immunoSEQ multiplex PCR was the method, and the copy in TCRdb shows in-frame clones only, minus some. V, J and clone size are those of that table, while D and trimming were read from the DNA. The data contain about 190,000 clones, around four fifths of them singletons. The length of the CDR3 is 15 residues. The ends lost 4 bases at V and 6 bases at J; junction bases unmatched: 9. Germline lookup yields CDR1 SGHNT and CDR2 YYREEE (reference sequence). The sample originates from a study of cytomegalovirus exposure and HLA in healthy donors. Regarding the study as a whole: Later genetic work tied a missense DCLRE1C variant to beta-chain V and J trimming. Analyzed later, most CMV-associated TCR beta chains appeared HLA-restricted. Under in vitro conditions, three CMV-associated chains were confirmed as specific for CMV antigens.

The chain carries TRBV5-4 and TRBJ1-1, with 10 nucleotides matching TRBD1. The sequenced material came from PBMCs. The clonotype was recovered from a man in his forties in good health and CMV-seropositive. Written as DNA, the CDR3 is TGTGCCAGCAGCGCCCGACAGGGGGCGCGATCTGAAGCTTTCTTT. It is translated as CASSARQGARSEAFF.